This T cell receptor beta chain was documented in a study of response to subunit inactivated influenza vaccine. Study results and limitations: Authors suggested few new T cells are recruited by each seasonal influenza vaccination.

One entry per CDR3 protein, called by TCRdb with MiXCR from the RT-PCR reads. The sample lists 400,000 to 650,000 distinct CDR3 sequences, approximately 7.7% occurring once. This clonotype was recorded many times. The antigen is unknown. The sequences come from PBMCs from blood, collected roughly 24 months after vaccination. This clonotype was sampled from a man between 50 and 69 years old who received an inactivated influenza vaccine.

The CDR3 sequence is CASTFSPRELGYGYTF. In nucleotides, the CDR3 is TGCGCCAGCACCTTTTCCCCCAGGGAGTTGGGGTATGGCTACACCTTC. This sequence joins TRBV5-1 and TRBJ1-2; D is perhaps TRBD1 (5 bases). CDR1 and CDR2 (germline): SGHRS, YFSETQ. The CDR3 totals 16 residues. The V and J ends lost 6 bases and 5 bases respectively, with 23 bases between them.